This T cell receptor beta chain was obtained from a study of cytomegalovirus exposure and HLA in healthy donors (dated by TCRdb to about 2017). Some background on the complete study: An earlier analysis of several hundred of the donors reported more than 250 Gb of sequence data and roughly 100 million unique TCR beta sequences from 150 million to 200 million T cells. To predict cytomegalovirus infection status, the study brought together high-throughput TCR immunosequencing, statistical association of individual TCRs with disease status, and machine learning. HLA typing included class I and class II loci at four-digit resolution. Typing coverage varied by locus: roughly 620-630 donors for A, B, C, DRB1 and DQB1; around 560 for DQA1; approximately 570 for DPA1; fewer than 480 for DPB1. An earlier analysis of 587 of the donors used high-throughput TCR beta sequencing to judge whether each TCR beta V gene segment behaved as functional or pseudogenic. Using immunosequencing, the study profiled T cell repertoires from some 670 subjects and related those repertoires to cytomegalovirus serostatus. Around 320 gigabases of sequencing data and roughly 90 million unique TCR sequences were included in an early release covering under 650 HLA-typed donors. Alongside the repertoire data, information on donor age, sex, ethnicity and CMV serostatus was compiled. Among 398 genotyped donors of the cohort, an average of about 240,000 unique TCR beta nucleotide sequences were sequenced per donor, about a sixth of them non-productive. Genome-wide SNP genotypes for about 65% of the roughly 670 donors were used in a later genetic analysis, which treated that subset as a discovery cohort. In a later analysis, previously published TCR beta repertoires from several hundred donors were re-analyzed and high-resolution HLA genotyping was added so that TCR occurrence patterns could be studied. About five DR-DQ haplotypes were treated as single units for association and clustering because of strong linkage in the cohort. All discovery cohort repertoires had been generated on a single sequencing platform. Besides the first cohort of roughly 700 subjects, a separate validation cohort made up of 120 different subjects was used. The aim of the study was to test whether cataloging public T cell receptors could identify signatures of past pathogen exposure. Rather than drawing on any new phenotypic data, the later analysis identified candidate immune exposures from TCR beta sequences and the way those sequences occurred across donors. Among the roughly 400 genotyped donors, around 79% belonged to the genetic ancestry cluster associated with self-reported Caucasian donors.

The library was obtained by the immunoSEQ multiplex PCR assay. For the multiplex PCR, a mixture combining 60 forward primers for TCR Vbeta segments and 13 reverse primers for TCR Jbeta segments was used. The CDR3 region of rearranged TCR beta genes was amplified from genomic DNA with a multiplex PCR assay. The amplified TCR beta libraries were sequenced on the Illumina HiSeq System as 87-base-pair reads. On the authors' methods: Across the 700 or so repertoires, a later analysis counted 80 million or so unique TCR beta chains, some 11 million of which were shared by at least two donors. Raw reads were error-corrected and collapsed into unique sequences by a nearest-neighbor algorithm in which closely related sequences were merged to remove PCR and sequencing errors. To assign V, D and J gene segments, CDR3 sequences were aligned to IMGT reference sequences. For a sequence to be retained, at least a six-nucleotide match to both a V gene segment and a J gene segment was required. A rearrangement counted as productive if the CDR3 had no stop codons and remained in frame with V and J, and every other rearrangement counted as non-productive. Following IMGT convention, CDR3 was defined as the stretch from the second conserved V-encoded cysteine to the conserved J-encoded phenylalanine. In an earlier analysis of around 540 of the donors, sequences lacking an unambiguous match to a single V gene segment were excluded. In an earlier analysis of 587 of the donors, a V segment was called functional when productive rearrangements were above 56.7%, and segregating when the standard deviation between donors exceeded 5%. A statistical classification framework was built for diagnosing cytomegalovirus status from the catalog of TCR beta chain sequences. In a later analysis, TCR nucleotide sequences were compared against IMGT/GENE-DB human TR gene sequences so that V and J genes could be assigned. A later analysis assigned CDR3 sequences and most-parsimonious VDJ recombination scenarios with the TCRdist pipeline. In a later analysis, each TCR beta chain was defined by its CDR3 amino acid sequence together with its V-gene family, and reads without a unique V-gene family were excluded. In a later analysis, nearly 600 highly shared, low-generation-probability nucleotide sequences were removed to address suspected cross-contamination and a sequencing artifact. In a later analysis, a clonal expansion index was calculated for each public chain from normalized within-repertoire ranks of inferred template counts. In a later analysis, generation probabilities were computed with a VDJ recombination model fitted to out-of-frame rearrangements, and the resulting probabilities were checked against IGoR. Hypergeometric tests were used in a later analysis to score TCR-TCR, TCR-HLA and TCR-CMV co-occurrence, with a repertoire-size bias correction applied to the TCR pairs. To estimate false discovery rates, a later analysis permuted the HLA or CMV assignments 20 times. In a later analysis, co-occurring TCRs were grouped with DBSCAN, and TCRdist sequence similarity was added when clustering was performed within HLA-allele-positive subsets. For co-occurrence clustering, repertoires with fewer than 30,000 or more than 120,000 public chains were excluded, along with roughly five repertoires with anomalous nucleotide sharing. The source is immuneACCESS, and TCRdb retained only in-frame sequences with V and J called. Part of the clones is not carried over; for the studies checked, unresolved V genes explain less than half of this, and the remainder is unexplained. V and J calls and clone size are those listed in that table; D and trimming were worked out from the DNA. The table for this sample lists about 120,000 clones; over 75% of them were counted only once. Around 2% of the sample is in the top ten clones.

From a lookup of the germline V gene (reference sequence), CDR1 and CDR2 are MNHEY and SMNVEV. V is cut by 6 bases and J by 6 bases, and the space between the germline ends is 20 bases. The CDR3 measures 15 amino acids from cysteine to phenylalanine. Only the CDR3 region is kept as DNA, spanning 45 bases read in frame from base 1. The cohort comprised fewer than 700 healthy bone marrow donors. Cohort members were all nominally healthy when sampled, although unrecorded immune exposures were likely present. The donor was CMV seronegative and was included in the group of several hundred seronegative cohort members. A peripheral blood sample was collected from each donor, and TCR beta sequencing was performed on peripheral blood mononuclear cells. Genomic DNA extraction from the blood cell samples was performed with the Qiagen DNeasy Blood Extraction Kit. Summary of the overall study and its limitations: A cluster of highly shared sequence variants was judged likely to represent a technical artifact of the sequencing pipeline. Compared with the roughly 700-donor mean, donors in an Asian-associated ancestry cluster had fewer N-insertions in productive TCRs, according to a later genetic analysis. In this cohort, only TCR beta chains were sequenced, and detectable features were limited by the absence of alpha or paired-chain data. A later analysis found that most CMV-associated TCR beta chains appeared HLA-restricted, with HLA associations seemingly driven largely by CMV exposure. A further reported finding was that TCR beta sequences accurately predicted the HLA-A and HLA-B alleles for most subjects in the first cohort. In an earlier analysis of 587 of the donors, most TCR beta V segments were observed in productive rearrangements about 90% or about 30% of the time, broadly matching IMGT annotations. The study listed 164 TCR beta chains as associated with cytomegalovirus. Across donors, most TCR sequences were observed very rarely, whereas some public TCRs were present in many individuals. Roughly uniform sequencing depth across donors was assumed in presence/absence analyses, although this assumption may not hold. When HLA alleles, especially DR and DQ, strongly co-occurred, TCR associations were difficult to assign to individual alleles. Some IMGT-functional V segments, including TRBV6-2 and TRBV6-3, could not be distinguished by the 87-base-pair reads and were therefore excluded. Linkage disequilibrium might explain the correlated functional status among segregating V segments, but an unknown experimental factor could not be ruled out. Because some donors lacked HLA typing at each locus, the association tests relied only on the typed subset. In a later analysis, HLA-associated TCR beta chains were found to be more clonally expanded and to have lower generation probabilities than equally common non-associated chains. Several of the top co-occurrence clusters appeared to be linked to parvovirus B19, influenza, CMV and Epstein-Barr virus, according to a later analysis. The classifier was reported to diagnose cytomegalovirus status with high specificity and sensitivity in both the original cohort and the validation cohort. Immune exposure information for the cohort was limited to CMV serostatus. An association between a missense DCLRE1C variant and V-gene and J-gene trimming of TCR beta chains was found in a later genetic analysis and replicated in an independent cohort. In vitro tests confirmed that three of the cytomegalovirus-associated TCR beta chains recognize cytomegalovirus antigens. The authors suggested that the approach could potentially be generalized to other disease states and immunological phenotypes. Because counts were too low, some 17 rarely observed V segments, including chromosome 9 orphons, were left out of the earlier analysis of over 550 of the donors. In a later analysis, the rate of TCR association differed among HLA loci, with DRB1 alleles having the most associated TCRs and HLA-C alleles having the fewest. Specific HLA alleles were associated with 16,951 TCR beta sequences at a false discovery rate of 0.05 in a later analysis.

A note on this clone: What antigen it recognizes has not been identified. No much larger clone is present one base from it, and per-base qualities are unavailable.

Sequencing was done on a sample of PBMCs. This receptor was taken from a young man in good health and CMV-seronegative. The sequence links TRBV27 to TRBJ1-1; TRBD1 is perhaps the D gene, given 5 matching bases. In nucleotides, the sequence is TGTGCCAGCAGACCTCTAGATTGGGGGAGGCCTGAAGCTTTCTTT. It translates to CASRPLDWGRPEAFF.